These 23 T cell receptor beta chains originate from one sample sequenced in a study of CXCR3-negative and CXCR3-positive naive CD8 T cells. 5' RACE that incorporated UMI labels was used to prepare the TRB cDNA libraries. For each CDR3 protein, TCRdb gives one entry from its re-call of the 5' RACE reads, without DNA. The table for this sample gives about 66,000 distinct CDR3 sequences. The sample taken for sequencing was naive CXCR3- CD8+ T cells from blood. Subset defined: CD45RO-CCR7+CD27+CD95- naive CD8+ T cells lacking CXCR3 (TNR3-). The receptors derive from a human donor in good health. Some clones in this sample may be carry-over from other donors' samples.

This CDR3 is CASSLVRLETQYF. This chain uses TRBV28 with TRBJ2-5. CDR1 and CDR2 from the germline V gene are MDHEN and SYDVKM. The CDR3 spans 13 residues.

The chain recombines TRBV10-3 with TRBJ2-3. Germline CDR1 ENHRY, CDR2 SYGVKD. The CDR3 spans 17 residues. This chain's CDR3 is CAISESTTGDGTDTQYF.

The chain combines TRBV4-1 with TRBJ2-2. Germline loops: CDR1 MGHRA, CDR2 YSYEKL. The CDR3 totals 16 residues. CDR3 sequence: CASSQGSGDLTGELFF.

This clonotype is medium-sized by frequency. The genes are TRBV6-2 or TRBV6-3 and TRBJ2-2; TCRdb outputs TRBD1, but without DNA this stays unchecked. CDR1 and CDR2 (germline): MNHEY, SVGEGT. The CDR3 contains 17 residues. CDR3 amino acids: CASRNLTGTENTGELFF.

The V call is TRBV10-3, the J call TRBJ2-3. The CDR3 is 15 amino acids. CDR1 and CDR2 (germline): ENHRY, SYGVKD. The chain's CDR3 is CAISEGYRNTDTQYF.

The V call is TRBV5-1, the J call TRBJ2-7; TCRdb picks TRBD1, but there is no DNA to check that call. In germline, CDR1 is SGHRS, CDR2 YFSETQ. CDR3 size: 14 residues. CDR3 region: CASSFGTLVGEQYF.

This chain uses TRBV5-8 with TRBJ2-4; checking the TCRdb D call of TRBD1 is not possible without DNA. The CDR3 is 17 residues long. CDR1 and CDR2 from the germline V gene are SGHTS and YDEGEE. The CDR3 is CASSLTSGTGELNIQYF. The full variable domain, with the rest looked up from reference TRBV5-8 and TRBJ2-4, is EAGVTQSPTHLIKTRGQQATLRCSPISGHTSVYWYQQALGLGLQFLLWYDEGEERNRGNFPPRFSGRQFPNYSSELNVNALELEDSALYLCASSLTSGTGELNIQYFGAGTRLSVL.

The chain uses TRBV20-1 and TRBJ1-4; without DNA, the TCRdb call of TRBD1 cannot be checked. The germline V gene encodes CDR1 DFQATT and CDR2 SNEGSKA (reference sequence). The CDR3 length is 14 residues. CDR3 region: CSARDPDGGEKLFF.

The rearrangement uses TRBV3-1 and TRBJ2-7; the D call of TRBD1 rests on TCRdb alone, since no DNA is present to check it. The V gene's germline CDR1 is LGHDT and CDR2 YNNKEL (reference sequence). This CDR3 is built from 14 residues. The CDR3: CASSSRGQPYEQYF.

V gene TRBV6-7 combines with J gene TRBJ2-1; checking the TCRdb D call of TRBD1 is not possible without DNA. TRBV6-7 carries the ORF label, with uncertain function. CDR3 length: 15 residues. CDR3 region: CASSGTVLSYNEQFF.

This chain links TRBV29-1 with TRBJ1-1; the TCRdb call, TRBD1, lacks DNA for checking. Germline V lookup: CDR1 SQVTM, CDR2 ANQGSEA. The CDR3 sequence is 12 residues long. Here the CDR3 reads CSVPGQNTEAFF.

The genes are TRBV29-1 and TRBJ1-3; without DNA, the TCRdb call of TRBD1 cannot be checked. There are 15 residues in the CDR3. Germline CDR1 is SQVTM and CDR2 is ANQGSEA. CDR3 region: CSVIDRDDSGNTIYF.

The chain joins TRBV7-8 to TRBJ2-1; with no DNA, the TCRdb D assignment of TRBD1 cannot be verified. Germline CDR1 reads SGHVS; CDR2 reads FQNEAQ. The CDR3 is 16 residues long. CDR3: CASSSPVGMLYNEQFF.

V is TRBV28 and J is TRBJ2-1; TCRdb outputs TRBD1, but without DNA this stays unchecked. CDR1 and CDR2 from the germline V gene are MDHEN and SYDVKM. The CDR3 has 13 amino acids. The CDR3 spells CATFRDSDVEQFF.

J is TRBJ1-1 and V is TRBV7-2; the TCRdb D gene call, TRBD1, has no DNA to confirm it. This CDR3 is built from 17 residues. The V gene's germline CDR1 is SGHTA and CDR2 FQGNSA. The CDR3 sequence is CASSSVTLDRLNTEAFF.

The J gene is TRBJ2-7, the V gene TRBV12-3 or TRBV12-4. There are 12 residues in the CDR3. The CDR3 here is CASSFYSYEQYF.

The chain recombines TRBV14 with TRBJ2-2. Per germline, CDR1 SGHDN and CDR2 FVKESK. CDR3 length equals 14 residues. The CDR3 protein is CASSHGANTGELFF.

The chain combines TRBV29-1 with TRBJ2-1; the TCRdb call, TRBD2, lacks DNA for checking. Germline CDR1 reads SQVTM; CDR2 reads ANQGSEA. The CDR3 is 14 residues long. This CDR3 is CSVEESPSGSSLFF.

The V gene is TRBV12-3 or TRBV12-4, the J gene TRBJ1-2; TCRdb's D call of TRBD1 is untestable without DNA. CDR3 length: 13 residues. CDR3 loop: CASSFRDNHGYTF.

The chain uses TRBV7-9 and TRBJ2-3; without DNA, the TCRdb call of TRBD2 cannot be checked. Germline CDR1 is SEHNR and CDR2 is FQNEAQ (reference sequence). The CDR3 consists of 16 residues. The CDR3 here is CASSFPSGGQEDTQYF.

The V call is TRBV6-5, the J call TRBJ2-3; there is no DNA to check the TCRdb D call of TRBD1. CDR1 and CDR2 from the germline V gene are MNHEY and SVGAGI. The CDR3 contains 15 residues. The CDR3 spells CASSPPGVRTDTQYF.

The chain joins TRBV29-1 to TRBJ2-1; TCRdb gives TRBD1 as the D gene, but with no DNA this cannot be confirmed. The CDR3 is 14 amino acids. From germline, CDR1 is SQVTM and CDR2 ANQGSEA. The chain's CDR3 is CSVALREPGNEQFF.

The V gene is TRBV7-2, the J gene TRBJ1-1. This CDR3 contains 15 residues. Germline CDR1 is SGHTA and CDR2 is FQGNSA. This CDR3 reads CASSLSEVMNTEAFF.